A selection of T cell receptor beta chains follows, all from one sample in a study of vaccination and CD4 T cells after COVID-19. TCRdb itself ran the PCR reads through MiXCR, one entry per CDR3 protein. Here the sample spans 20,000 to 30,000 distinct CDR3 sequences, about 54% being singletons. Sample: CD4+ T cells from blood, taken before SARS-CoV-2 vaccination. The source is a human donor who had recovered from COVID-19. The CDR3 runs from the conserved cysteine through the conserved F or W. Fields, in order: V gene, clone size, D gene, J gene, CDR3 protein, CDR3 DNA. D genes are given only for firm matches. Expanded clones get a size class; other rows say once, few or many, or leave the size out.

v_call: TRBV20-1
clone_size: few
d_call: TRBD2
j_call: TRBJ2-7
cdr3_aa: CSARGLAGYTYEQYF
cdr3_nt: TGCAGTGCCCGGGGACTAGCGGGATATACCTACGAGCAGTACTTC

v_call: TRBV5-1
clone_size: .
d_call: TRBD2
j_call: TRBJ2-7
cdr3_aa: CASSSGLAYEQYF
cdr3_nt: TGCGCCAGCAGCTCGGGACTAGCCTACGAGCAGTACTTC

v_call: TRBV7-9
clone_size: few
d_call: .
j_call: TRBJ1-1
cdr3_aa: CASSPSAVTEAFF
cdr3_nt: TGTGCCAGCAGCCCCAGTGCCGTGACTGAAGCTTTCTTT

v_call: TRBV28
clone_size: .
d_call: .
j_call: TRBJ2-2
cdr3_aa: CASSLTGELFF
cdr3_nt: TGTGCCAGCAGTTTGACCGGGGAGCTGTTTTTT

v_call: TRBV28
clone_size: few
d_call: .
j_call: TRBJ1-4
cdr3_aa: CASSPQGAARWEKLFF
cdr3_nt: TGTGCCAGCAGTCCACAAGGGGCCGCACGTTGGGAAAAACTGTTTTTT

v_call: TRBV27
clone_size: few
d_call: .
j_call: TRBJ2-7
cdr3_aa: CASSRHHGAVSSYEQYF
cdr3_nt: TGTGCCAGCAGCCGCCACCACGGGGCTGTAAGCTCCTACGAGCAGTACTTC

v_call: TRBV6-4
clone_size: .
d_call: .
j_call: TRBJ2-3
cdr3_aa: CASSDGPLGTQYF
cdr3_nt: TGTGCCAGCAGTGACGGCCCCCTGGGTACGCAGTATTTT

v_call: TRBV20-1
clone_size: .
d_call: .
j_call: TRBJ2-5
cdr3_aa: CSARVAGEGRETQYF
cdr3_nt: TGCAGTGCTAGAGTTGCTGGCGAAGGTCGAGAGACCCAGTACTTC

v_call: TRBV6-5
clone_size: few
d_call: TRBD1
j_call: TRBJ1-2
cdr3_aa: CASSSWTGENYGYTF
cdr3_nt: TGTGCCAGCAGTTCCTGGACAGGGGAAAACTATGGCTACACCTTC

v_call: TRBV11-2
clone_size: .
d_call: .
j_call: TRBJ2-3
cdr3_aa: CASTWSSLADTQYF
cdr3_nt: TGTGCCAGCACCTGGAGTAGCCTCGCAGATACGCAGTATTTT

v_call: TRBV7-2
clone_size: .
d_call: .
j_call: TRBJ2-5
cdr3_aa: CASSRLRQVQETQYF
cdr3_nt: TGTGCCAGCAGCCGCCTACGACAGGTCCAAGAGACCCAGTACTTC

v_call: TRBV7-2
clone_size: few
d_call: TRBD1
j_call: TRBJ1-2
cdr3_aa: CASSLPDRLSNYGYTF
cdr3_nt: TGTGCCAGCAGCTTACCGGACAGGCTAAGTAACTATGGCTACACCTTC